The TCR beta chain described here comes from a study of T-cell memory formation after mild COVID-19. TCRdb re-called the 5' RACE reads through MiXCR, storing one row per CDR3 protein. The sample carries about 140,000 distinct CDR3 sequences, around 21% recorded once. Germline CDR1 is GTSNPN and CDR2 is SVGIG (reference sequence). With 3 bases removed from V and 7 bases from J, the gap between germline ends came to 21 bases. The CDR3 runs 15 residues. Notes on the study in general: Researchers found some responding clones in pre-infection memory, a sign that cross-reactive memory joined. CD4/CD8 balance held among clones contracting day 15 to 85, and later expanders leaned CD4+.

This clonotype was detected once. Its target is unknown. The source of this sequence is an adult woman who had mild COVID-19 (a few samples of this study predate the infection). Cell type and time point are not known. The V gene is TRBV30, the J gene TRBJ1-2, with unresolved D. Sequenced sample: PBMCs or a T cell subset sorted from them (not recorded which). DNA for the CDR3: TGTGCCTGGAGCCCCGACGGGGTGGGTGTCGGTGGCTACACCTTC. Its protein is CAWSPDGVGVGGYTF. The full variable domain, in which reference TRBV30 and TRBJ1-2 provide the parts outside the CDR3, is SQTIHQWPATLVQPVGSPLSLECTVEGTSNPNLYWYRQAAGRGLQLLFYSVGIGQISSEVPQNLSASRPQDRQFILSSKKLLLSDSGFYLCAWSPDGVGVGGYTFGSGTRLTVV.